This T cell receptor beta chain was sequenced for a study of T cells after yellow fever vaccination. Overall study findings and caveats: Some clonotypes were seen in both the CD4 and the CD8 compartments. These made up a small share and likely arose from convergent recombination.

CDR3 length: 15 amino acids. V was pared by 5 bases and J by 6 bases, with 17 bases between. Germline loops: CDR1 MDHEN, CDR2 SYDVKM. MiXCR, run by TCRdb on the 5' RACE reads, gives a single entry per CDR3 protein. In the table there are about 300,000 distinct CDR3 sequences, 6.8% of which are singletons. A remark on this clonotype: The antigen remains unidentified.

The chain uses TRBV28 and TRBJ1-5, with D possibly matching TRBD1 (5 bases). Sequenced here: PBMCs, sampled around 45 days after the first yellow fever vaccination. This TCR was recovered from a man between 18 and 35 years old who received the YFV17D yellow fever vaccine. The CDR3 DNA reads as TGTGCCAGCAGTCCCCGCTTGGGGGTCGGTCAGCCCCAGCATTTT. Amino acid sequence: CASSPRLGVGQPQHF. The variable domain in full, completed from reference TRBV28 and TRBJ1-5, reads DVKVTQSSRYLVKRTGEKVFLECVQDMDHENMFWYRQDPGLGLRLIYFSYDVKMKEKGDIPEGYSVSREKKERFSLILESASTNQTSMYLCASSPRLGVGQPQHFGDGTRLSIL.